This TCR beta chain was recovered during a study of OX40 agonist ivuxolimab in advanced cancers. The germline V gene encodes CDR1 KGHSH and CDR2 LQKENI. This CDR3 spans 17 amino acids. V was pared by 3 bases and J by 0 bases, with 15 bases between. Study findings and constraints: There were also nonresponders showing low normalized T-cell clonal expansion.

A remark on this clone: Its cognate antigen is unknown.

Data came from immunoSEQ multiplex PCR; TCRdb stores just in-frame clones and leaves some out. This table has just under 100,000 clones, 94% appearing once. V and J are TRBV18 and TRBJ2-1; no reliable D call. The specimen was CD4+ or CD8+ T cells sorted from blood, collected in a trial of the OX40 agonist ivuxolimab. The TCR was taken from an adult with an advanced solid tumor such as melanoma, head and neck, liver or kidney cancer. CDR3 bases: TGTGCCAGCTCACCCGGTGGTGGCTGGGGCTCCTACAATGAGCAGTTCTTC. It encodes CASSPGGGWGSYNEQFF.